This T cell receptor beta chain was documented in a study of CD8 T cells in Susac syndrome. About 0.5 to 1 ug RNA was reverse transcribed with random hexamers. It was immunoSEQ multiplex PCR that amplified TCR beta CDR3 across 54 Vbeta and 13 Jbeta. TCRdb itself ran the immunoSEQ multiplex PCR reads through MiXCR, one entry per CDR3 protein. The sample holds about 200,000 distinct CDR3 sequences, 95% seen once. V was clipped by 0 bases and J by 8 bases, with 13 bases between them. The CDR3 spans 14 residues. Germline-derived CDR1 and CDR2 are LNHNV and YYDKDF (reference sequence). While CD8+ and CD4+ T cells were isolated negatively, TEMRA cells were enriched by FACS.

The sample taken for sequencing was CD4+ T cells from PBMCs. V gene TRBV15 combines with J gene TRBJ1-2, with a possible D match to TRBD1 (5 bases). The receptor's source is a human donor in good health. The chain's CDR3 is CATSRDPQAGGYTF. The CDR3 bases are TGTGCCACCAGCAGAGATCCACAGGCGGGCGGCTACACCTTC.